One and the same sample provided the 12 T cell receptor beta chains below, sequenced in a study of blood T cell repertoires in COVID-19. Clones were read by immunoSEQ multiplex PCR, and TCRdb kept only the in-frame ones, dropping some. The data contain about 440,000 clones, about 92% of them singletons. Specimen: PBMCs or T cells enriched from blood (not recorded which). The receptors here all came from a man aged 18 to 29 who had recovered from COVID-19.

This clone was counted once. The rearrangement joins TRBV11-2 to TRBJ1-3; D is uncertain. Germline assignment: CDR1 SGHAT and CDR2 FQNNGV. The CDR3 sequence is 19 residues long. The V end was cut by 1 base, the J end by 0 bases, with 19 bases between. In DNA form, the CDR3 reads TGTGCCAGCAGCTTAGCCCTTAATACCCGTACGAGCTCTGGAAACACCATATATTTT. This gives the protein CASSLALNTRTSSGNTIYF.

This chain uses TRBV19 with TRBJ1-5, with D tentatively TRBD1 (5 bases). Germline V gives CDR1 LNHDA, CDR2 SQIVND (reference sequence). The CDR3 spans 15 residues. V was pared by 0 bases and J by 6 bases, with 12 bases between. The CDR3 is CASSIEGGVSQPQHF. CDR3 sequence (DNA): TGTGCCAGTAGTATAGAGGGGGGAGTTAGTCAGCCCCAGCATTTT.

The J gene is TRBJ1-4, the V gene TRBV24-1; no clear D. There are 12 residues in the CDR3. V lost 8 bases and J 6 bases, leaving 9 bases between the germline ends. CDR1 and CDR2 from the germline V gene are KGHDR and SFDVKD. CDR3 coding DNA: TGTGCCACCATCTCCAGCGATGAAAAACTGTTTTTT. It is translated as CATISSDEKLFF.

The rearrangement joins TRBV9 to TRBJ1-3; the D is unclear. The CDR3 covers 15 residues. CDR1 and CDR2 (germline): SGDLS, YYNGEE. The V end lost 3 bases, the J end lost 5 bases, and 15 bases lay between the germline ends. CDR3 nucleotide sequence: TGTGCCAGCAGCGCGACCCCCGCGGGAAGAAACACCATATATTTT. Translated, it gives CASSATPAGRNTIYF.

DNA of the CDR3: TGTGCCAGCAGTCCCCGGGACAGGGGGCGCCTCGTTGGCTACACCTTC. The encoded protein is CASSPRDRGRLVGYTF. The rearrangement joins TRBV6-2 or TRBV6-3 to TRBJ1-2; 12 bases fit TRBD1. There are 16 residues in the CDR3. Unmatched junction bases numbered 11, after V lost 5 bases and J lost 7 bases. The germline CDR1 and CDR2 sequences are MNHEY and SVGEGT.

Comment on this clone: This sample also contains other DNA sequences that code for the same CDR3. V gene TRBV3-1 (or the pseudogene TRBV3-2) combines with J gene TRBJ1-4; 9 positions agree with TRBD1. The V segment lost 3 bases and the J segment 8 bases; nucleotides outside the gene matches: 4. Germline lookup yields CDR1 LGHDT and CDR2 YNNKEL (reference sequence). The CDR3 consists of 14 residues. The CDR3, as DNA: TGTGCCAGCAGCCAGGGGACAGGGAACGAAAAACTGTTTTTT. Its protein product is CASSQGTGNEKLFF.

The genes are TRBV5-7 and TRBJ2-7; no reliable D call. TRBV5-7 is annotated as an ORF whose role is uncertain. This CDR3 is built from 12 residues. Trimming shortened V by 5 bases and J by 5 bases, and 11 bases separated the two germline ends. The CDR3 loop reads CASSSTANEQYF. CDR3 nucleotide sequence: TGTGCCAGCAGTAGTACAGCCAACGAGCAGTACTTC.

The chain joins TRBV6-1 to TRBJ1-3; D remains unclear. The CDR3 is 14 residues long. The V gene's germline CDR1 is MNHNS and CDR2 SASEGT. The germline V and J ends were trimmed by 1 base and 0 bases, with 4 bases remaining between them. CDR3 residues: CASSEVYSGNTIYF. The DNA of the CDR3 is TGTGCCAGCAGTGAAGTGTACTCTGGAAACACCATATATTTT.

The rearrangement links TRBV19 to TRBJ1-2, with 9 bases lining up with TRBD1. Germline loops: CDR1 LNHDA, CDR2 SQIVND (reference sequence). The CDR3 extends over 14 amino acids. J gave up 4 bases and V 6 bases, and 6 bases lay outside the gene matches. The DNA of the CDR3 is TGTGCCAGTAGGATACAGGGACAGGGCTATGGCTACACCTTC. The encoded protein is CASRIQGQGYGYTF.

V usage is TRBV7-2 and J usage is TRBJ1-6; TRBD1 agrees at 7 bases. The ends lost 5 bases at V and 7 bases at J; junction bases unmatched: 5. The CDR3 contains 14 residues. Per germline, CDR1 SGHTA and CDR2 FQGNSA. CDR3 sequence: CASSPDRSNSPLHF. As DNA, the CDR3 is TGTGCCAGCAGCCCGGACAGGTCGAATTCACCCCTCCACTTT.

The J gene is TRBJ2-1, the V gene TRBV7-8; 11 nucleotides match TRBD2. Losses at the gene ends were 1 base for V and 7 bases for J; bases not matched to a gene: 9. Germline lookup yields CDR1 SGHVS and CDR2 FQNEAQ. The CDR3 runs to 17 residues. Here the CDR3 reads CASSLGSLAGVGNEQFF. The CDR3 DNA reads as TGTGCCAGCAGCTTAGGGTCACTAGCGGGAGTGGGTAATGAGCAGTTCTTC.

This chain uses TRBV5-5 with TRBJ2-3, with 8 positions matching TRBD1. CDR1 SGHKS and CDR2 YYEKEE come from the germline V gene (reference sequence). The junction had 9 bases not matched to a gene; V was cut back by 4 bases and J by 5 bases. The CDR3 sequence is 15 residues long. The CDR3 DNA is TGTGCCAGCAGCATAGGACAGGGTTGGGAAGATACGCAGTATTTT. Residues: CASSIGQGWEDTQYF.